The following is a T cell receptor beta chain sequence with its context. Its target is unknown. This record comes from a study of CD8+CD57+ T cells in acquired aplastic anemia. Overall study: Quantities of DNA derived from sorted CD4+ and CD8+ cells averaged about 3.2 ug. Researchers reported that healthy donors averaged approximately 9.8 million reads for CD4+ cells.

CDR3 and TCR beta VDJ profiling relied on genomic DNA as the template. TCRdb processed the reads anew with MiXCR; each CDR3 protein has one entry. The sample includes roughly 180,000 distinct CDR3 sequences, 40% to 50% seen only once; the top ten take 2.5% to 3.5%. Deletions cut 2 bases from V and 4 bases from J, with 10 bases between. The CDR3 contains 14 residues. The germline V gene has CDR1 SGHKS and CDR2 YYEKEE (reference sequence). Study observations and caveats: Researchers reported that CD8+ Simpson's diversity was not significantly different in patients versus controls. Between patients and controls, around 31 CD8+ CDR3 sequences were found in common.

The sequence came from a human donor in good health. V is TRBV5-5 and J is TRBJ1-3; TRBD1 might be the D (6 bases). The sample consisted of sorted CD4+, CD8+, or CD8+CD57+ T cells (not recorded which) from PBMCs. CDR3 region: CASSLLGGGNTIYF. In DNA, the CDR3 is TGTGCCAGCAGCTTACTGGGGGGCGGAAACACCATATATTTT.